Given below is one T cell receptor (beta chain) in context. This specimen belongs to a study of blood T cell repertoires in COVID-19. Study overall: The United States, Italy and Spain were the sources of the acute and convalescent COVID-19 samples.

The CDR3 consists of 17 residues. V gave up 5 bases and J gave up 3 bases; unmatched junction bases: 13. Germline V CDR1 and CDR2: MDHEN, SYDVKM. Repertoires were generated with immunoSEQ multiplex PCR, while TCRdb's copy carries only in-frame clones and drops some. Here the sample spans about 290,000 clones, about 82% being singletons. This clonotype was sampled from a woman in her 50s with active or convalescent COVID-19. The sequenced sample was peripheral blood. The chain is built from TRBV28 and TRBJ2-5; 9 nucleotides match TRBD2. The CDR3 bases are TGTGCCAGCAGTCTTTTGGGTAGCGGGAGTCGAGAAGAGACCCAGTACTTC. Encoded protein: CASSLLGSGSREETQYF. Supplemented by reference TRBV28 and TRBJ2-5, the full variable domain reads DVKVTQSSRYLVKRTGEKVFLECVQDMDHENMFWYRQDPGLGLRLIYFSYDVKMKEKGDIPEGYSVSREKKERFSLILESASTNQTSMYLCASSLLGSGSREETQYFGPGTRLLVL.